This T cell receptor (beta chain) is drawn from a study of blood T cell repertoires in COVID-19. At the level of the study: The United States, Italy and Spain were the sources of the acute and convalescent COVID-19 samples. PBMCs, B-cell-depleted T cells, or T cells were the source of the cDNA or gDNA that made up the material.

Trimming removed 0 bases from V and 6 bases from J, with 15 bases in between. The CDR3 is made up of 16 amino acids. Germline V gene lookup returns CDR1 LNHDA and CDR2 SQIVND (reference sequence). Per the original methods: The authors estimated nucleated cell counts from reference gene primer amplification. Only in-frame clones appear in the TCRdb table, and some are missing; sequencing was by immunoSEQ multiplex PCR. The DNA gave D and trimming, while V, J and clone size come from that table. The sample has approximately 270,000 clones; around 86% are singletons. This TCR came from a man between 45 and 60 years old with acute or convalescent COVID-19. This chain links TRBV19 with TRBJ2-1, with D possibly matching TRBD2 (7 bases). Sequenced sample: peripheral blood. The CDR3 region is CASSIDRGAWGNEQFF. In DNA, the CDR3 is TGTGCCAGTAGTATAGACCGGGGGGCATGGGGCAATGAGCAGTTCTTC.